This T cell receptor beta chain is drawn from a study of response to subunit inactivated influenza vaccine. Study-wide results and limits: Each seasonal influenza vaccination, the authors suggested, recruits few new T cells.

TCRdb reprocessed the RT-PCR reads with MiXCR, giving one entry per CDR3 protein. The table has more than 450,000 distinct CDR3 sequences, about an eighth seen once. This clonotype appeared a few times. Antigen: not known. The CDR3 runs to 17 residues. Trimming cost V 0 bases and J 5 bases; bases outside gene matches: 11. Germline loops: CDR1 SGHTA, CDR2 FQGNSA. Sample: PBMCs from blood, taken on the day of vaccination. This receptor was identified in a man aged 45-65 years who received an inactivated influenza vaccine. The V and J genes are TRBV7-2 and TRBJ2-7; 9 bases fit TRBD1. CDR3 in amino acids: CASSLAFGPGTGNEQYF. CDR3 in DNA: TGTGCCAGCAGCTTAGCCTTCGGTCCCGGGACAGGGAACGAGCAGTACTTC.